The 15 T cell receptor beta chains listed next were all sequenced from one sample in a study of STAT5B mutations in CD4+ large granular lymphocyte leukemia. Sequencing used immunoSEQ multiplex PCR; TCRdb keeps in-frame clones, though not all of them. The sample shows over 30,000 clones, around 76% of them seen only once. Sequencing was performed on CD4+ T cells from blood buffy coats. These receptors all stem from a human donor in good health.

The rearrangement uses TRBV10-1 and TRBJ2-4, with TRBD2 as a possible D gene (5 bases). Germline V CDR1 and CDR2: WNHNN, SYGVQD (reference sequence). This CDR3 spans 12 amino acids. Trimming stripped 11 bases from V and 2 bases from J, with 10 bases between. CDR3 sequence reads: CALEGTKNIQYF. The CDR3 DNA reads as TGCGCCCTAGAGGGAACCAAAAACATTCAGTACTTC.

The chain recombines TRBV10-2 with TRBJ2-4; unclear D gene. V lost 6 bases and J lost 5, with 8 bases in between. CDR1 is WSHSY and CDR2 is SAAADI in the germline V gene. This CDR3 region has 12 residues. CDR3 in DNA: TGCGCCAGCAGAGATTACGAAAACATTCAGTACTTC. Encoded protein: CASRDYENIQYF.

This clone occurred once. Here the CDR3 reads CASSRGGYEQYF. CDR3 coding DNA: TGTGCCAGCAGCCGGGGCGGGTACGAGCAGTACTTC. The V and J genes are TRBV7-2 and TRBJ2-7; D could derive from TRBD1 or TRBD2 (5 bases each). The CDR3 is 12 amino acids. Germline CDR1 is SGHTA and CDR2 is FQGNSA. Trimming stripped 5 bases from V and 4 bases from J, with 9 bases between.

Only a few counts were recorded for this clone. A read error may produce the germline difference seen at one junction end. This chain joins TRBV5-1 and TRBJ2-1; 12 bases map to TRBD2. The CDR3 totals 13 residues. CDR1 and CDR2 from the germline V gene are SGHRS and YFSETQ. This CDR3 reads CASSLGSSGGVLF. The DNA of the CDR3 is TGCGCCAGCAGCTTGGGTTCTAGCGGGGGGGTCCTCTTC.

The chain recombines TRBV19 with TRBJ1-3; perhaps TRBD1 as D (5 bases). With 2 bases removed from V and 0 bases from J, the gap between germline ends came to 8 bases. This CDR3 contains 15 residues. Looked up from germline, CDR1 is LNHDA and CDR2 is SQIVND (reference sequence). CDR3 bases: TGTGCCAGTAGTATAAGCAGGGACTCTGGAAACACCATATATTTT. Encoded protein: CASSISRDSGNTIYF.

This chain joins TRBV11-2 and TRBJ1-3; D not resolved. With 2 bases removed from V and 1 base from J, the gap between germline ends came to 0 bases. The CDR3 runs 12 residues. Germline assignment: CDR1 SGHAT and CDR2 FQNNGV. The CDR3 region is CASSLSGNTIYF. DNA of the CDR3: TGTGCCAGCAGCTTATCTGGAAACACCATATATTTT.

This chain connects TRBV7-2 to TRBJ1-1; the D is unclear. Germline V lookup: CDR1 SGHTA, CDR2 FQGNSA. The CDR3 extends over 13 amino acids. V lost 1 base, J lost 1 base, and 4 bases lay in between. The DNA of the CDR3 is TGTGCCAGCAGCTTAGAGGCGAACACTGAAGCTTTCTTT. Translating it yields CASSLEANTEAFF. Variable domain in full (rest from reference TRBV7-2 and TRBJ1-1): GAGVSQSPSNKVTEKGKDVELRCDPISGHTALYWYRQSLGQGLEFLIYFQGNSAPDKSGLPSDRFSAERTGGSVSTLTIQRTQQEDSAVYLCASSLEANTEAFFGQGTRLTVV.

This clone came up a few times. The chain joins TRBV7-9 to TRBJ1-5, with D hard to call. CDR1 is SEHNR, CDR2 FQNEAQ, per germline (reference sequence). The germline V and J ends were trimmed by 1 base and 4 bases, with 5 bases remaining between them. The CDR3 runs 13 residues. The CDR3 here is CASSLGVNQPQHF. The CDR3 DNA reads as TGTGCCAGCAGCTTAGGAGTGAATCAGCCCCAGCATTTT. Complete variable domain (other parts from reference TRBV7-9 and TRBJ1-5): DTGVSQNPRHKITKRGQNVTFRCDPISEHNRLYWYRQTLGQGPEFLTYFQNEAQLEKSRLLSDRFSAERPKGSFSTLEIQRTEQGDSAMYLCASSLGVNQPQHFGDGTRLSIL.

The chain links TRBV2 to TRBJ1-3; 7 positions agree with TRBD1. The germline V gene encodes CDR1 SNHLY and CDR2 FYNNEI. CDR3 length: 16 residues. The V segment lost 7 bases and the J segment 3 bases; nucleotides outside the gene matches: 12. CDR3 nucleotide sequence: TGTGCCAGCACCTCGATGTTCCCAGGGGGTGGAAACACCATATATTTT. Its protein product is CASTSMFPGGGNTIYF.

The V call is TRBV7-3, the J call TRBJ2-7, with 8 positions matching TRBD1. The V segment lost 5 bases and the J segment 6 bases; nucleotides outside the gene matches: 6. Germline V gene data show CDR1 as SGHTA and CDR2 as FQGTGA. The CDR3 extends over 13 amino acids. CDR3 in amino acids: CASSRGQGGEQYF. CDR3 nucleotides: TGTGCCAGCAGCCGCGGACAGGGAGGCGAGCAGTACTTC.

The rearrangement links TRBV29-1 to TRBJ1-2; D might be TRBD1 (5 bases). Germline CDR1 SQVTM, CDR2 ANQGSEA. The CDR3 contains 13 residues. Between the trimmed V and J ends, which lost 3 bases and 4 bases, there was a span of 12 bases. For the CDR3, the DNA is TGCAGCGTTGAGTCGGGGCCGCGCTATGGCTACACCTTC. This codes for CSVESGPRYGYTF. The full variable domain, in which reference TRBV29-1 and TRBJ1-2 provide the parts outside the CDR3, is SAVISQKPSRDICQRGTSLTIQCQVDSQVTMMFWYRQQPGQSLTLIATANQGSEATYESGFVIDKFPISRPNLTFSTLTVSNMSPEDSSIYLCSVESGPRYGYTFGSGTRLTVV.

The V gene is TRBV12-5, the J gene TRBJ2-3; D not resolved. The CDR3 consists of 11 residues. CDR1 and CDR2 (germline): LGHNT, FRNRAP. The germline V and J ends were trimmed by 8 bases and 4 bases, with 7 bases remaining between them. Here the CDR3 DNA reads TGTGCTAGTTCCCAGTCAGATACGCAGTATTTT. Its translation: CASSQSDTQYF.

V and J are TRBV6-1 and TRBJ2-3; TRBD2 agrees at 9 bases. The ends lost 7 bases at V and 4 bases at J; junction bases unmatched: 3. The CDR3 length is 13 residues. Per germline, CDR1 MNHNS and CDR2 SASEGT. The CDR3 loop is CASTGLAADTQYF. In DNA, the CDR3 is TGTGCCAGCACGGGACTAGCCGCAGATACGCAGTATTTT.

This clone was seen only a few times. The rearrangement uses TRBV29-1 and TRBJ1-1; D is ambiguous. The CDR3 contains 11 residues. The V gene lost 4 bases and the J gene lost 4 bases, with 7 bases spanning the gap. Germline V gene data show CDR1 as SQVTM and CDR2 as ANQGSEA. CDR3 sequence: CSVADGTEAFF. The CDR3 DNA follows: TGCAGCGTTGCTGACGGCACTGAAGCTTTCTTT.

This sequence joins TRBV5-5 and TRBJ2-5; TRBD2 aligns across 7 bases. CDR3 length equals 14 residues. The trim removed 4 bases at V and 4 bases at J, leaving 7 bases unmatched. CDR1 SGHKS and CDR2 YYEKEE come from the germline V gene (reference sequence). Written as DNA, the CDR3 is TGTGCCAGCAGCACGACTAGCCGCCCAGAGACCCAGTACTTC. As protein: CASSTTSRPETQYF.